This passage covers 28 T cell receptor beta chains from one sample sequenced in a study of breast tumors, draining lymph nodes, adjacent tissues. Breast cancer patients provided tissue from their axillary draining lymph nodes. TCRdb reanalysed the multiplex PCR reads using MiXCR and keeps one entry per CDR3 protein. The sample records roughly 80,000 distinct CDR3 sequences, roughly a fifth being singletons. Specimen: axillary lymph node tissue. All receptors come from a female donor with breast cancer. Some clones in this sample may be carry-over from other donors' samples.

This clonotype has ten or more counts. The J gene is TRBJ2-3, the V gene TRBV2; tentatively, D is TRBD1 (7 bases). Germline assignment: CDR1 SNHLY and CDR2 FYNNEI. V lost 6 bases to trimming and J lost 2 bases, with 18 bases between them. The CDR3 has 16 amino acids. In DNA form, the CDR3 reads TGTGCCAGCAGGAGGGACTCCGGGACAGACACAGATACGCAGTATTTT. It yields the protein CASRRDSGTDTDTQYF.

This chain joins TRBV7-2 and TRBJ1-1; D may be TRBD1 (6 bases). The CDR3 totals 15 residues. Per the germline V gene, CDR1 is SGHTA and CDR2 is FQGNSA. Trimming stripped 5 bases from V and 1 base from J, with 14 bases between. CDR3 loop: CASSGSRQANTEAFF. The CDR3 nucleotides read TGTGCCAGCAGCGGGTCCCGACAGGCGAACACTGAAGCTTTCTTT.

This clonotype was seen ten or more times. The rearrangement joins TRBV7-9 to TRBJ1-4; D remains ambiguous. V gave up 1 base and J gave up 6 bases, with 12 bases separating them. This CDR3 is 15 amino acids long. Germline V gene sequence: CDR1 SEHNR, CDR2 FQNEAQ (reference sequence). DNA of the CDR3: TGTGCCAGCAGCTTAGTGGGCAGCCGCGATGAAAAACTGTTTTTT. Translation gives CASSLVGSRDEKLFF.

This clonotype was observed at least ten times. The chain couples TRBV5-1 to TRBJ2-2; 16 positions match TRBD2. The J segment lost 2 bases and the V segment lost 1 base, leaving 5 bases of the junction unmatched. This CDR3 region has 19 residues. The germline V gene encodes CDR1 SGHRS and CDR2 YFSETQ. In DNA, the CDR3 is TGCGCCAGCAGCTTGCCCGGGACTAGCGGGAGGGCAAACACCGGGGAGCTGTTTTTT. It translates to CASSLPGTSGRANTGELFF.

This clonotype came up many times. This chain joins TRBV6-5 and TRBJ1-3; D gene unclear. The V gene's germline CDR1 is MNHEY and CDR2 SVGAGI. The V end lost 8 bases, the J end lost 7 bases, and 6 bases lay between the germline ends. The CDR3 totals 10 residues. For the CDR3, the DNA is TGTGCCAGCGTTCGGAACACCATATATTTT. This sequence encodes CASVRNTIYF.

This clonotype was seen at least ten times. The V and J genes are TRBV24-1 and TRBJ2-5, with TRBD2 identical over 8 bases. This CDR3 has 16 residues. V was pared by 3 bases and J by 6 bases, with 11 bases of the junction left unmatched. CDR1 is KGHDR and CDR2 is SFDVKD in the germline V gene. CDR3: CATSDSERGRAQTQYF. In DNA, the CDR3 is TGTGCCACCAGTGATAGTGAGCGGGGGCGGGCGCAGACCCAGTACTTC.

This clonotype appeared many times. This rearrangement joins TRBV7-9 to TRBJ2-3; TRBD1 might be the D (7 bases). CDR1 is SEHNR and CDR2 is FQNEAQ in the germline V gene (reference sequence). The CDR3 covers 15 residues. Trimming took 2 bases from V and 4 from J, leaving 13 bases between them. CDR3 sequence: CASSLSRGAADTQYF. In nucleotides, the CDR3 is TGTGCCAGCAGCTTAAGCAGGGGGGCAGCAGATACGCAGTATTTT.

As for this clonotype: A single base separates this from a much larger clone, so it may be a read error. The V and J genes are TRBV7-2 and TRBJ1-2, with D unresolved. The germline V gene encodes CDR1 SGHTA and CDR2 FQGNSA. The CDR3 contains 13 residues. Here the CDR3 reads CARSPGSDNGYTF. In DNA form, the CDR3 reads TGTGCCCGCAGCCCCGGGAGCGATAATGGCTACACCTTC. Together with reference TRBV7-2 and TRBJ1-2, the CDR3 gives the full variable domain: GAGVSQSPSNKVTEKGKDVELRCDPISGHTALYWYRQSLGQGLEFLIYFQGNSAPDKSGLPSDRFSAERTGGSVSTLTIQRTQQEDSAVYLCARSPGSDNGYTFGSGTRLTVV.

This clonotype occurred many times. The chain links TRBV28 to TRBJ2-3; D is ambiguous. CDR1 and CDR2 from the germline V gene are MDHEN and SYDVKM. Trimming removed 8 bases at V and 9 bases at J, with 9 bases between. The CDR3 runs 10 residues. The CDR3 protein is CASGERTQYF. The CDR3 DNA sequence: TGTGCCAGCGGGGAACGCACGCAGTATTTT.

This clonotype was seen ten or more times. This CDR3 is CASSLQRGVNSPLHF. The CDR3 DNA follows: TGTGCCAGCAGCTTACAGCGTGGGGTAAATTCACCCCTCCACTTT. J is TRBJ1-6 and V is TRBV11-2; the D is unclear. The CDR3 consists of 15 residues. The V end lost 2 bases, the J end lost 7 bases, and 12 bases lay between the germline ends. Germline V gene lookup returns CDR1 SGHAT and CDR2 FQNNGV. Supplemented by reference TRBV11-2 and TRBJ1-6, the full variable domain reads EAGVAQSPRYKIIEKRQSVAFWCNPISGHATLYWYQQILGQGPKLLIQFQNNGVVDDSQLPKDRFSAERLKGVDSTLKIQPAKLEDSAVYLCASSLQRGVNSPLHFGNGTRLTVT.

This clonotype was detected many times. The CDR3 coding sequence is TGTGCCAGCAGTTTAGAGGGGATGGGCAATCAGCCCCAGCATTTT. Translating it yields CASSLEGMGNQPQHF. The chain uses TRBV12-3 or TRBV12-4 and TRBJ1-5; tentative D call: TRBD1 (5 bases). This CDR3 contains 15 residues. The ends were cut back, 1 base at V and 2 bases at J, with 9 bases in the middle.

At least ten counts were recorded for this clonotype. The chain couples TRBV20-1 to TRBJ2-3, with a weak D call TRBD1 (5 bases). The V end was cut by 2 bases, the J end by 0 bases, with 9 bases between. CDR3 size: 14 residues. Germline CDR1 DFQATT, CDR2 SNEGSKA (reference sequence). CDR3 in amino acids: CSARRTRSTDTQYF. In nucleotides, the CDR3 is TGCAGTGCTAGACGGACAAGGAGCACAGATACGCAGTATTTT.

At least ten counts were recorded for this clonotype. This chain joins TRBV20-1 and TRBJ2-3; 8 bases fit TRBD2. The trim removed 3 bases at V and 4 bases at J, leaving 12 bases unmatched. This CDR3 contains 16 residues. From germline, CDR1 is DFQATT and CDR2 SNEGSKA (reference sequence). The CDR3 loop is CSASSSGYTVSDTQYF. DNA for the CDR3: TGCAGTGCTAGCTCTAGCGGGTATACGGTGTCAGATACGCAGTATTTT.

This clonotype was detected many times. The chain uses TRBV7-6 and TRBJ2-1; 7 positions match TRBD2. Unmatched junction bases numbered 4, after V lost 0 bases and J lost 2 bases. Germline V CDR1 and CDR2: SGHVS, FNYEAQ. The CDR3 is made up of 16 amino acids. CDR3 residues: CASSLASAGAYNEQFF. The CDR3 DNA sequence: TGTGCCAGCAGCTTAGCTTCGGCGGGGGCCTACAATGAGCAGTTCTTC.

This clonotype showed up just once. Since a much larger clone is just one base distant, this may be a read error. V and J are TRBV20-1 and TRBJ2-7; possibly TRBD1 or TRBD2 for D (7 bases each). Germline CDR1 is DFQATT and CDR2 is SNEGSKA (reference sequence). CDR3 length: 13 amino acids. CDR3 DNA sequence: TGCAGTGCTGGGGGGACAGCGGGGTACGAGCAGTGCTTC. The encoded protein is CSAGGTAGYEQCF.

In this sample, this clonotype turned up many times. The chain employs TRBV20-1 and TRBJ2-5; the D gene is possibly TRBD2 (5 bases). Germline values: CDR1 DFQATT, CDR2 SNEGSKA (reference sequence). Trimming removed 5 bases at V and 5 bases at J, with 24 bases between. The CDR3 is made up of 16 amino acids. CDR3 residues: CSAFPRGRTPGETQYF. The CDR3 DNA sequence: TGCAGTGCTTTTCCCCGAGGGCGTACCCCTGGGGAGACCCAGTACTTC.

This clonotype came up many times. The gene calls are TRBV24-1 and TRBJ2-7; D is ambiguous. V lost 4 bases and J lost 2, with 14 bases in between. The length of the CDR3 is 15 residues. The germline gives CDR1 KGHDR, CDR2 SFDVKD. The CDR3 DNA follows: TGTGCCACCAGTGACCCTACGGCTTCCACCTACGAGCAGTACTTC. It is translated as CATSDPTASTYEQYF.

This clonotype occurred many times. The J gene is TRBJ2-5, the V gene TRBV20-1; TRBD2 might be the D (6 bases). Trimming cost V 1 base and J 2 bases, with 11 bases left between them. The CDR3 is 14 amino acids. Germline V CDR1 and CDR2: DFQATT, SNEGSKA (reference sequence). The CDR3 loop reads CSARVEGSQETQYF. As DNA, the CDR3 is TGCAGTGCTAGAGTGGAGGGCTCACAAGAGACCCAGTACTTC.

This clonotype appeared many times. The chain employs TRBV20-1 and TRBJ2-5; 11 positions agree with TRBD2. The CDR3 totals 15 residues. The germline V gene encodes CDR1 DFQATT and CDR2 SNEGSKA (reference sequence). V gave up 3 bases and J gave up 0 bases; unmatched junction bases: 3. CDR3 DNA: TGCAGTGCTAGGGGACTAGCGGACTACCAAGAGACCCAGTACTTC. Encoded protein: CSARGLADYQETQYF.

In this sample, this clonotype turned up many times. The chain combines TRBV9 with TRBJ2-3, with a weak D call TRBD1 (6 bases). Germline CDR1 SGDLS, CDR2 YYNGEE. The ends were cut back, 4 bases at V and 3 bases at J, with 21 bases in the middle. There are 17 residues in the CDR3. The CDR3: CASSPNLGGSLTDTQYF. The CDR3 region has the DNA TGTGCCAGCAGCCCTAATTTAGGGGGATCACTAACAGATACGCAGTATTTT.

This clonotype was seen repeatedly, ten times or more. The chain uses TRBV6-5 and TRBJ2-7, with 8 positions matching TRBD1. Trimming cost V 1 base and J 5 bases; bases outside gene matches: 7. There are 15 residues in the CDR3. Germline V lookup: CDR1 MNHEY, CDR2 SVGAGI. The CDR3: CASSYLGAGGNEQYF. CDR3 bases: TGTGCCAGCAGTTACTTGGGTGCAGGGGGCAACGAGCAGTACTTC.

This clonotype was seen repeatedly, ten times or more. The CDR3: CASDQAGRAETQYF. The DNA of the CDR3 is TGTGCCAGCGACCAGGCAGGGCGGGCAGAGACCCAGTACTTC. This chain connects TRBV6-2 or TRBV6-3 to TRBJ2-5; D may be TRBD1 or TRBD2 (5 bases each). V lost 8 bases to trimming and J lost 4 bases, with 17 bases between them. The CDR3 loop spans 14 amino acids. Germline lookup yields CDR1 MNHEY and CDR2 SVGEGT.

This clonotype showed up many times. The chain employs TRBV4-3 and TRBJ1-2; D gene ambiguous. CDR3 length: 15 amino acids. Germline V CDR1 and CDR2: LGHNA, YSLEER. Trimming removed 0 bases at V and 4 bases at J, with 12 bases between. The CDR3 coding sequence is TGCGCCAGCAGCCAAGAATCCGGGGAGGGCTATGGCTACACCTTC. Its protein product is CASSQESGEGYGYTF.

For this clonotype: The CDR3 does not close with the conserved phenylalanine or tryptophan, likely indicating a read error. The V call is TRBV9, the J call TRBJ1-6; unclear D gene. The germline V gene encodes CDR1 SGDLS and CDR2 YYNGEE. The CDR3 sequence is 15 residues long. The CDR3 here is CASSPELVLISPLHC. CDR3 in DNA: TGCGCCAGCAGCCCTGAATTGGTCCTCATTTCACCCCTCCACTGT.

This clonotype came up a few times. The chain couples TRBV5-1 to TRBJ2-1, with D possibly matching TRBD1 (6 bases). The V and J ends lost 0 bases and 0 bases respectively, with 10 bases between them. The CDR3 is made up of 16 amino acids. The germline V gene encodes CDR1 SGHRS and CDR2 YFSETQ. The CDR3 bases are TGCGCCAGCAGCTTGGTCGAGACAGGCTCCTACAATGAGCAGTTCTTC. Translation gives CASSLVETGSYNEQFF.

This clonotype was counted many times. This chain links TRBV6-2 or TRBV6-3 with TRBJ2-7; 9 nucleotides align to TRBD2. Germline V gene data show CDR1 as MNHEY and CDR2 as SVGEGT. Germline trimming cut 3 bases from V and 6 bases from J; bases unmatched to any gene: 9. This CDR3 has 15 residues. The CDR3: CASSYPSGRIAEQYF. CDR3 DNA: TGTGCCAGCAGTTATCCCAGCGGGAGGATAGCCGAGCAGTACTTC.

This clonotype was counted between two and nine times. This sequence joins TRBV6-2 or TRBV6-3 and TRBJ2-2; D not certain. V was trimmed by 2 bases and J by 4 bases, leaving 2 bases between them. CDR1 and CDR2 (germline): MNHEY, SVGEGT. The CDR3 is made up of 12 amino acids. The CDR3 nucleotides are TGTGCCAGCAGTTACCCCACCGGGGAGCTGTTTTTT. Translating it yields CASSYPTGELFF.

This clonotype was observed at least ten times. The rearrangement joins TRBV4-1 to TRBJ2-5, with 7 nucleotides matching TRBD1. Unmatched junction bases numbered 6, after V lost 4 bases and J lost 4 bases. The CDR3 totals 14 residues. Germline lookup yields CDR1 MGHRA and CDR2 YSYEKL. The CDR3 bases are TGCGCCAGCAGCCCACAGGGGTTGGGAGAGACCCAGTACTTC. Translation: CASSPQGLGETQYF.